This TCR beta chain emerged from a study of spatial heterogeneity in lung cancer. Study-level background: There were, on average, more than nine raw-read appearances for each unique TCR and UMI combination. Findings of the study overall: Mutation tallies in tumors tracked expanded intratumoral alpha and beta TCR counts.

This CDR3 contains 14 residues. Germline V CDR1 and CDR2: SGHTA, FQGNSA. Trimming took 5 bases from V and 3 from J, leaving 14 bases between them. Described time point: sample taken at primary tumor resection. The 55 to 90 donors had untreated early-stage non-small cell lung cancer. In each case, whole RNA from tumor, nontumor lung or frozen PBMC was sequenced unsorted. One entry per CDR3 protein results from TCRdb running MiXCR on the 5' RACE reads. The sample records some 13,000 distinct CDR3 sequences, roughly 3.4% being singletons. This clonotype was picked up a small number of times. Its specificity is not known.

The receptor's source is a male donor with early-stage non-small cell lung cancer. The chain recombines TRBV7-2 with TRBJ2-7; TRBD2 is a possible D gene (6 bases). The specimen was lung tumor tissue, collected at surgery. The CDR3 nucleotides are TGTGCCAGCAGCCTACTCCCGGGGGTCTACGAGCAGTACGTC. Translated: CASSLLPGVYEQYV.